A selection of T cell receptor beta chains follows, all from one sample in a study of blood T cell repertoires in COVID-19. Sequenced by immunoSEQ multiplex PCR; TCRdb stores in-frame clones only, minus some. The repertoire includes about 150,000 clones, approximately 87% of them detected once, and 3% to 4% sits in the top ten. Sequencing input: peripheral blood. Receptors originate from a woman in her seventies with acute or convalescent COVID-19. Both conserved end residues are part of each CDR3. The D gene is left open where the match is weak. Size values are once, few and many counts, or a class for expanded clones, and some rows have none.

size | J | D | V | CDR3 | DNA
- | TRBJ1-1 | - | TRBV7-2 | CASSLSQNTEAFF | TGTGCCAGCAGCTTATCCCAGAACACTGAAGCTTTCTTT
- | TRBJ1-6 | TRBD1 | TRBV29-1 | CSVEDLIWDRANPVDNSPLHF | TGCAGCGTTGAAGACCTCATCTGGGACAGGGCTAACCCTGTGGATAATTCACCCCTCCACTTT
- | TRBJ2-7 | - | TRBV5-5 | CASSLDRAGQYF | TGTGCCAGCAGCTTGGACAGAGCCGGGCAGTACTTC
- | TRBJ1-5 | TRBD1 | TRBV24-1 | CATSERTGGNQPQHF | TGTGCCACCAGTGAACGGACAGGGGGTAATCAGCCCCAGCATTTT
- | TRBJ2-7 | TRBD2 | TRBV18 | CASSPLTSGSFYEQYF | TGTGCCAGCTCACCATTGACTAGCGGGAGTTTCTACGAGCAGTACTTC
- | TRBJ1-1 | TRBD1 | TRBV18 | CASSPRDRGLLNTEAFF | TGTGCCAGCTCACCCCGGGACAGAGGACTTTTGAACACTGAAGCTTTCTTT
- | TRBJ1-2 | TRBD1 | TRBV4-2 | CASSQSGGLNGYTF | TGTGCCAGCAGCCAATCAGGGGGTCTGAATGGCTACACCTTC
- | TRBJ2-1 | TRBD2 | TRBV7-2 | CASSLGTSGNEQFF | TGTGCCAGCAGCTTAGGGACTAGCGGTAATGAGCAGTTCTTC
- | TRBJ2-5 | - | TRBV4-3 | CASSQDYRGETQYF | TGCGCCAGCAGCCAAGACTATCGAGGAGAGACCCAGTACTTC
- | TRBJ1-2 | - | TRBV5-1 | CASSLAQAGVYGYTF | TGCGCCAGCAGCTTGGCCCAGGCAGGGGTCTATGGCTACACCTTC
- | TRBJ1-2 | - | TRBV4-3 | CASSQSGFYGYTF | TGCGCCAGCAGCCAATCGGGGTTCTATGGCTACACCTTC
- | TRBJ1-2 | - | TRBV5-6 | CASSSIHMGEEQKYGYTF | TGTGCCAGCAGCTCCATACACATGGGAGAGGAACAGAAGTATGGCTACACCTTC
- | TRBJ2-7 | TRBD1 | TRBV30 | CAWSRTGAFYEQYF | TGTGCCTGGAGCCGTACAGGGGCGTTCTACGAGCAGTACTTC
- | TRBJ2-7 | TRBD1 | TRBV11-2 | CASSSNRDRPYEQYF | TGTGCCAGCAGCTCAAACCGGGACAGACCCTACGAGCAGTACTTC
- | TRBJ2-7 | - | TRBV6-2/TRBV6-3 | CASSYSGQGWYEQYF | TGTGCCAGCAGTTACTCGGGGCAGGGGTGGTACGAGCAGTACTTC
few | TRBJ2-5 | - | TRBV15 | CATTTGHQETQYF | TGTGCCACTACGACGGGTCACCAAGAGACCCAGTACTTC